The 27 T cell receptor beta chains reported below all come from one sample, sequenced in a study of identical twins. TCRdb called the 5' RACE reads again in MiXCR, with one record for every CDR3 protein. The sample comprises fewer than 250,000 distinct CDR3 sequences, roughly 7.5% of which are singletons, and 5.4% rests with the top ten. The same data also went into a second study, on yellow fever vaccine responses in identical twins.

The sequenced sample was CD8+ T cells sorted from blood. Receptors were obtained from a woman aged 18-29 years in good health.

This chain joins TRBV29-1 and TRBJ1-2; 7 bases are a match to TRBD1. Germline V gene lookup returns CDR1 SQVTM and CDR2 ANQGSEA. The CDR3 has 13 amino acids. With V trimmed by 5 bases and J by 2 bases, 5 bases remained unmatched. CDR3 loop: CSVPGQSNYGYTF. The CDR3 coding sequence is TGCAGCGTTCCGGGACAGAGCAACTATGGCTACACCTTC.

This chain connects TRBV5-1 to TRBJ2-6; TRBD1 matches 8 bases. The CDR3 runs 15 residues. The trim removed 4 bases at V and 2 bases at J, leaving 2 bases unmatched. In germline, CDR1 is SGHRS, CDR2 YFSETQ. In nucleotides, the CDR3 is TGCGCCAGCAGCACGGACAGGGCTGGGGCCAACGTCCTGACTTTC. Translating gives CASSTDRAGANVLTF. Based on the CDR3 plus reference TRBV5-1 and TRBJ2-6, the full variable domain is KAGVTQTPRYLIKTRGQQVTLSCSPISGHRSVSWYQQTPGQGLQFLFEYFSETQRNKGNFPGRFSGRQFSNSRSEMNVSTLELGDSALYLCASSTDRAGANVLTFGAGSRLTVL.

This clonotype was seen repeatedly, ten times or more. The chain employs TRBV3-1 and TRBJ2-5; TRBD2 agrees at 9 bases. The CDR3 runs to 16 residues. Per germline, CDR1 LGHDT and CDR2 YNNKEL (reference sequence). The J segment lost 1 base and the V segment lost 3 bases, leaving 6 bases of the junction unmatched. The CDR3: CASSQAGGLPQETQYF. CDR3 DNA: TGTGCCAGCAGCCAGGCGGGGGGGCTTCCCCAAGAGACCCAGTACTTC.

In its sample, this clonotype was seen a few times. The chain links TRBV6-1 to TRBJ1-2, with TRBD1 as a possible D gene (5 bases). Germline CDR1 MNHNS, CDR2 SASEGT. Trimming shortened V by 5 bases and J by 4 bases, and 11 bases separated the two germline ends. This CDR3 has 13 amino acids. The chain's CDR3 is CASSLTEIYGYTF. The CDR3 bases are TGTGCCAGCAGTCTGACAGAAATCTATGGCTACACCTTC.

This clonotype was observed many times. The chain couples TRBV2 to TRBJ1-6, with 8 bases that match TRBD1. This CDR3 comprises 14 residues. The trim removed 6 bases at V and 10 bases at J, leaving 8 bases unmatched. Germline-derived CDR1 and CDR2 are SNHLY and FYNNEI. The CDR3 loop is CASSVDRETSPLHF. The CDR3, as DNA: TGTGCCAGCAGCGTGGACAGGGAGACCTCACCCCTCCACTTT.

This clonotype was detected a few times. This sequence joins TRBV6-1 and TRBJ2-1; 12 nucleotides agree with TRBD2. V lost 4 bases, J lost 4 bases, and 2 bases stayed unmatched. Germline values: CDR1 MNHNS, CDR2 SASEGT. The CDR3 contains 15 residues. The DNA of the CDR3 is TGTGCCAGCAGTGCTAGCGGGGGGGTTTACAATGAGCAGTTCTTC. As protein: CASSASGGVYNEQFF.

With respect to this clonotype: This could be a read error, since a much larger clone is one nucleotide away. The rearrangement links TRBV10-1 to TRBJ2-2; either TRBD1 or TRBD2 may supply D (5 bases each). Germline assignment: CDR1 WNHNN and CDR2 SYGVQD (reference sequence). The CDR3 spans 17 residues. Trimming shortened V by 3 bases and J by 6 bases, and 20 bases separated the two germline ends. The CDR3 region has the DNA TGCGCCAGCAGTGAAGTTTTAGGGGACGCCAACGCCGGGGAGCTGTTTTTT. It is translated as CASSEVLGDANAGELFF.

This clonotype was picked up many times. This chain connects TRBV5-1 to TRBJ2-2; a weak D match, TRBD1 (5 bases). In germline, CDR1 is SGHRS, CDR2 YFSETQ. The length of the CDR3 is 11 residues. Trimming took 4 bases from V and 8 from J, leaving 6 bases between them. In DNA form, the CDR3 reads TGCGCCAGCAGCGGGGCTGGGGAGCTGTTTTTT. It specifies CASSGAGELFF.

This clonotype was counted at least ten times. The chain uses TRBV10-1 and TRBJ1-4; D gene unclear. V lost 1 base and J 3 bases, leaving 9 bases between the germline ends. The CDR3 length is 15 residues. Germline CDR1 and CDR2: WNHNN and SYGVQD (reference sequence). The CDR3 region has the DNA TGCGCCAGCAGTGAGTTCCCAGCGGCTAATGAAAAACTGTTTTTT. It is translated as CASSEFPAANEKLFF.

This clonotype was observed a few times. V is TRBV20-1 and J is TRBJ2-1, with 8 nucleotides matching TRBD2. Germline CDR1 DFQATT, CDR2 SNEGSKA (reference sequence). Germline trimming cut 6 bases from V and 4 bases from J; bases unmatched to any gene: 8. The CDR3 consists of 14 residues. The CDR3 DNA reads as TGCAGTGCCCGCGTCGGGGGGGATTACAATGAGCAGTTCTTC. Amino acid sequence: CSARVGGDYNEQFF.

The chain recombines TRBV27 with TRBJ1-1; D remains ambiguous. This CDR3 comprises 15 residues. The germline gives CDR1 MNHEY, CDR2 SMNVEV (reference sequence). The ends were cut back, 0 bases at V and 1 base at J, with 9 bases in the middle. CDR3 sequence: CASSLSPATNTEAFF. The CDR3 DNA sequence: TGTGCCAGCAGTTTATCCCCAGCGACGAACACTGAAGCTTTCTTT.

This clonotype came up a few times. The chain uses TRBV10-1 and TRBJ1-3, with D perhaps matching TRBD1 (5 bases). The length of the CDR3 is 15 residues. Germline-derived CDR1 and CDR2 are WNHNN and SYGVQD (reference sequence). The V end lost 2 bases, the J end lost 0 bases, and 8 bases lay between the germline ends. CDR3 protein: CASSEDSSSGNTIYF. CDR3 nucleotide sequence: TGCGCCAGCAGTGAGGACAGTAGCTCTGGAAACACCATATATTTT.

Only a few counts were recorded for this clonotype. The chain is built from TRBV7-8 and TRBJ2-2; TRBD1 agrees at 7 bases. The CDR3 covers 15 residues. Unmatched junction bases numbered 3, after V lost 4 bases and J lost 1 base. Per germline, CDR1 SGHVS and CDR2 FQNEAQ. CDR3 residues: CASSYRQGNTGELFF. In DNA, the CDR3 is TGTGCCAGCAGCTACCGACAGGGGAACACCGGGGAGCTGTTTTTT. Variable domain in full (rest from reference TRBV7-8 and TRBJ2-2): GAGVSQSPRYKVAKRGQDVALRCDPISGHVSLFWYQQALGQGPEFLTYFQNEAQLDKSGLPSDRFFAERPEGSVSTLKIQRTQQEDSAVYLCASSYRQGNTGELFFGEGSRLTVL.

The table lists this clonotype with a few counts. The rearrangement links TRBV9 to TRBJ2-1; D not resolved. V was trimmed by 7 bases and J by 6 bases, leaving 17 bases between them. The CDR3 runs to 14 residues. Germline assignment: CDR1 SGDLS and CDR2 YYNGEE. The CDR3 protein is CASSPVSTPNEQFF. In DNA form, the CDR3 reads TGTGCCAGCTCCCCCGTTAGCACGCCCAATGAGCAGTTCTTC.

Of note for this clonotype: This may come from a read error, since a much larger clone is one base off. The chain has TRBV5-1 and TRBJ2-1; 10 nucleotides agree with TRBD2. Germline CDR1 reads SGHRS; CDR2 reads YFSETQ. There are 16 residues in the CDR3. The CDR3 loop reads CASSLPAGGPKDEQLF. The DNA of the CDR3 is TGCGCCAGCAGCTTGCCAGCGGGAGGGCCCAAGGATGAGCAGCTCTTC.

This chain joins TRBV6-5 and TRBJ1-1; the D gene is possibly TRBD1 (5 bases). CDR1 is MNHEY and CDR2 is SVGAGI in the germline V gene. This CDR3 has 17 residues. V was shortened by 2 bases and J by 5 bases, with 21 bases between the two germline ends. The CDR3 DNA reads as TGTGCCAGCAGTTACGGGGATACTTCTTGGGGCAGAACTGAAGCTTTCTTT. Its protein product is CASSYGDTSWGRTEAFF.

V usage is TRBV12-3 or TRBV12-4 and J usage is TRBJ2-7, with no clear D. V shed 10 bases and J shed 6 bases, with 7 bases lying between them. The CDR3 runs to 9 residues. CDR3 residues: CATMSEQYF. The CDR3 coding sequence is TGTGCCACAATGAGCGAGCAGTACTTC.

This clonotype was detected only a few times. The rearrangement uses TRBV7-9 and TRBJ2-1; the match to TRBD2 covers 11 bases. Germline CDR1 is SEHNR and CDR2 is FQNEAQ (reference sequence). The CDR3 covers 16 residues. The ends lost 5 bases at V and 7 bases at J; junction bases unmatched: 10. The CDR3 DNA reads as TGTGCCAGCAGCAAACGTAGCGGGGGGGCCCCAAATGAGCAGTTCTTC. Encoded protein: CASSKRSGGAPNEQFF.

There are a few counts of this clonotype. The rearrangement links TRBV11-2 to TRBJ2-7; TRBD1 agrees at 9 bases. Germline CDR1 and CDR2: SGHAT and FQNNGV. This CDR3 contains 14 residues. J gave up 6 bases and V 5 bases, and 8 bases lay outside the gene matches. As DNA, the CDR3 is TGTGCCAGCAGCCTCGGGACAGGGTTTCTCGAGCAGTACTTC. Its protein product is CASSLGTGFLEQYF.

This clonotype appeared many times. V gene TRBV10-3 combines with J gene TRBJ2-3; the match to TRBD2 covers 9 bases. The V gene's germline CDR1 is ENHRY and CDR2 SYGVKD. J was trimmed by 1 base and V by 4 bases; bases with no gene match: 3. This CDR3 comprises 15 residues. The CDR3 sequence is CAISVQREGTDTQYF. CDR3 sequence (DNA): TGTGCCATCAGTGTCCAGCGGGAGGGCACAGATACGCAGTATTTT.

There are a few counts of this clonotype. The rearrangement links TRBV6-5 to TRBJ2-1; 7 bases fit TRBD2. The CDR3 runs to 17 residues. The germline V gene has CDR1 MNHEY and CDR2 SVGAGI. V gave up 0 bases and J gave up 2 bases; unmatched junction bases: 7. The CDR3 reads CASSYSSIAGAYNEQFF. CDR3 nucleotide sequence: TGTGCCAGCAGTTACTCGTCTATCGCGGGGGCCTACAATGAGCAGTTCTTC.

The chain is built from TRBV24-1 and TRBJ2-2; D ambiguous. Trimming cost V 2 bases and J 6 bases, with 15 bases left between them. This CDR3 region has 16 residues. Germline-derived CDR1 and CDR2 are KGHDR and SFDVKD. CDR3: CATSDSRLVYSGELFF. The DNA of the CDR3 is TGTGCCACCAGTGATTCCCGGCTAGTGTACTCCGGGGAGCTGTTTTTT.

This clonotype was seen a few times. The V and J genes are TRBV20-1 and TRBJ2-1, with D tentatively TRBD2 (5 bases). CDR1 is DFQATT and CDR2 is SNEGSKA in the germline V gene (reference sequence). The CDR3 runs 11 residues. V was clipped by 6 bases and J by 8 bases, with 11 bases between them. CDR3 loop: CSAPTDYEQFF. The CDR3 region has the DNA TGCAGTGCCCCAACGGACTATGAGCAGTTCTTC.

V is TRBV2 and J is TRBJ1-4; no definite D call. The ends were cut back, 3 bases at V and 0 bases at J, with 5 bases in the middle. Germline V gene sequence: CDR1 SNHLY, CDR2 FYNNEI. The CDR3 spans 14 residues. The CDR3 coding sequence is TGTGCCAGCAGTGACAGCGCAACTAATGAAAAACTGTTTTTT. As protein: CASSDSATNEKLFF.

The genes are TRBV29-1 and TRBJ2-1, with D perhaps assigned TRBD1 or TRBD2 (5 bases each). CDR3 length equals 14 residues. V lost 5 bases to trimming and J lost 5 bases, with 16 bases between them. CDR1 SQVTM and CDR2 ANQGSEA come from the germline V gene. Written as DNA, the CDR3 is TGCAGCGTTCCGGGGCCGTCTTCCGACAATGAGCAGTTCTTC. This translates into CSVPGPSSDNEQFF.

This clonotype was seen a few times. The rearrangement links TRBV29-1 to TRBJ2-1; TRBD2 might be the D (5 bases). V was cut by 5 bases and J by 3 bases, with 11 bases left in between. The CDR3 has 13 amino acids. The germline CDR1 and CDR2 sequences are SQVTM and ANQGSEA. The CDR3 protein is CSVIGLLYNEQFF. The CDR3 DNA is TGCAGCGTTATCGGACTTCTCTACAATGAGCAGTTCTTC.

This clonotype was observed at least ten times. This chain joins TRBV12-3 or TRBV12-4 and TRBJ2-1; D remains ambiguous. With 5 bases removed from V and 13 bases from J, the gap between germline ends came to 12 bases. The CDR3 contains 11 residues. DNA of the CDR3: TGTGCCAGCAGTCTTGGCAGCGTCCAGTTCTTC. Protein sequence: CASSLGSVQFF.